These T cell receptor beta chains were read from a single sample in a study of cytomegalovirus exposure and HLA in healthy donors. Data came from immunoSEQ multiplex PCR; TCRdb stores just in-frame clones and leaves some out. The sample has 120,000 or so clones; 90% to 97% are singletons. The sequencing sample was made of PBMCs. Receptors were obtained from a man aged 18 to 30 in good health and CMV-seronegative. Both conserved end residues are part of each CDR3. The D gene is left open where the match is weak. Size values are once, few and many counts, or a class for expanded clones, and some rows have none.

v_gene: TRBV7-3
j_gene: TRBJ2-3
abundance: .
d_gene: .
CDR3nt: TGTGCCAGCAGCTTAACCGTCCCAGATACGCAGTATTTT
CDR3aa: CASSLTVPDTQYF

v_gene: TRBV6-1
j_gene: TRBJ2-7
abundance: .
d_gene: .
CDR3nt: TGTGCCAGCAGGGGCTCTCCAGGGGACGAGCAGTACTTC
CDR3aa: CASRGSPGDEQYF

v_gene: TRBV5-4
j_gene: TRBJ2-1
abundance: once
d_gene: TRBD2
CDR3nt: TGTGCCAGCAGCTTTGGAGCGGGAGTGAGCTACAATGAGCAGTTCTTC
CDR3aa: CASSFGAGVSYNEQFF

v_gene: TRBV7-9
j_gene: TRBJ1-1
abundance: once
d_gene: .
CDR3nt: TGTGCCAGCAGCTTCCCCGGAGAGACTGAAGCTTTCTTT
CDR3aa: CASSFPGETEAFF

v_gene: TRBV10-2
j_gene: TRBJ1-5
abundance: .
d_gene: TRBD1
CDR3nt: TGCGCCAGCAGCTTCCCGGGACAGAAAAATCAGCCCCAGCATTTT
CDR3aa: CASSFPGQKNQPQHF

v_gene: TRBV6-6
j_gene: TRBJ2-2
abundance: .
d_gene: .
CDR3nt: TGTGCCAGCAGTCCCCAAGGGGGCGGGAGGCCCGGGGAGCTGTTTTTT
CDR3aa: CASSPQGGGRPGELFF

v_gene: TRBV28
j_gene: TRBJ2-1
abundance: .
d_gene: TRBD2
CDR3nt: TGTGCCAGCAGGGGGGAGGGTTCCTACAATGAGCAGTTCTTC
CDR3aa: CASRGEGSYNEQFF

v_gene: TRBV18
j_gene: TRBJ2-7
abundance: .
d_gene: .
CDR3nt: TGTGCCAGCTCACCGACACAGGATTCCGCGCAGTACTTC
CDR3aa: CASSPTQDSAQYF

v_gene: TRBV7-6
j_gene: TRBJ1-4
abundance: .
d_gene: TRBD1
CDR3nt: TGTGCCAGCAGCTTAGCGGCGGGACAGGTAGAAAAACTGTTTTTT
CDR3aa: CASSLAAGQVEKLFF

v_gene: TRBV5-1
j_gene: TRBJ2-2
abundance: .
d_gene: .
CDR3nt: TGCGCCAGCAGCTTGGAAGCGGGTGGGACCGGGGAGCTGTTTTTT
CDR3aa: CASSLEAGGTGELFF

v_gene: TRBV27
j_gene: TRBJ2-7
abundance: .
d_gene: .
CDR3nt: TGTGCCAGCAGTTTAGCGGCAGAAGGGGCCTACGAGCAGTACTTC
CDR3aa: CASSLAAEGAYEQYF

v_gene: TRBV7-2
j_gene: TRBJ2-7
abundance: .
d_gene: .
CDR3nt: TGTGCCAGCAGCCAAGGGGGCAGCGGGAGCTACGAGCAGTACTTC
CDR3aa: CASSQGGSGSYEQYF

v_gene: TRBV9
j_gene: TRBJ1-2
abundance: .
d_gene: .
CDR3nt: TGTGCCAGCAGCGGGGCGGGACGGATTAACTATGGCTACACCTTC
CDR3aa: CASSGAGRINYGYTF

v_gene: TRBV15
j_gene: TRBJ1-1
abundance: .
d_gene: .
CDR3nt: TGTGCCACCAGCTCTCAAGGGGGCACTGAAGCTTTCTTT
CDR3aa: CATSSQGGTEAFF

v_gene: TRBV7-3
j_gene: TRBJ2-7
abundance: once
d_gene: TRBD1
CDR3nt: TGTGCCAGCAGCTTAGGGGACAGGCGCTACGAGCAGTACTTC
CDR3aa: CASSLGDRRYEQYF

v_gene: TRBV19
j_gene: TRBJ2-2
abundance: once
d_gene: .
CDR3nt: TGTGCCAGTAGTATCGAGCAAAACACCGGGGAGCTGTTTTTT
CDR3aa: CASSIEQNTGELFF

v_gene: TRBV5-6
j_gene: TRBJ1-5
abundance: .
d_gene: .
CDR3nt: TGTGCCAGCAGCTTAGGAGGCTTCAGCAATCAGCCCCAGCATTTT
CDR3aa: CASSLGGFSNQPQHF

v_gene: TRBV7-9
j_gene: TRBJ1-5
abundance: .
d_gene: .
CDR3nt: TGTGCCAGCAGCTCCTGGACAGCCCGTTCTCATCAGCCCCAGCATTTT
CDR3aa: CASSSWTARSHQPQHF

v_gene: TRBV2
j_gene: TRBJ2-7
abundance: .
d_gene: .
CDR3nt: TGTGCCAGCAGTGAGGGCACCTACGAGCAGTACTTC
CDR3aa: CASSEGTYEQYF

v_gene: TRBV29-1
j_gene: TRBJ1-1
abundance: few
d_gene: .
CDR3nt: TGCAGCGCCCCAATCGGAGCGGGGAACACTGAAGCTTTCTTT
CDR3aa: CSAPIGAGNTEAFF

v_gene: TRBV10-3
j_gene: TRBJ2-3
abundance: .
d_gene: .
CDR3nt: TGTGCCATCACCCCGGACAGCTCCGCAGATACGCAGTATTTT
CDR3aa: CAITPDSSADTQYF

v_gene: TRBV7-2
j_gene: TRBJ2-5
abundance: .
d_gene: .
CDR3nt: TGTGCCAGCAGCCCGGTGGAGGCCCAGTACTTC
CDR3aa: CASSPVEAQYF

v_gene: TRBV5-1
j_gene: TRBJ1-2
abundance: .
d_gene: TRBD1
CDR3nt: TGCGCCAGCAGCCAGACAGGGGGCGATCGCGGCTACACCTTC
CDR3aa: CASSQTGGDRGYTF

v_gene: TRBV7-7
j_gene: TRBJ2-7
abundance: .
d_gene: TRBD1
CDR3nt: TGTGCCAGCAGCTACGGGACAGGTCACGCCGAGCAGTACTTC
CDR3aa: CASSYGTGHAEQYF

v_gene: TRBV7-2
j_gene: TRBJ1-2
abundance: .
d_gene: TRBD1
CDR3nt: TGTGCCAGCAGCAGGCAGACAGGGGGCGGCTACACCTTC
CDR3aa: CASSRQTGGGYTF

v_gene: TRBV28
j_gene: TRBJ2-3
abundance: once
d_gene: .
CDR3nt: TGTGCCAGCAGTCCAGGGTACACAGATACGCAGTATTTT
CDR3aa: CASSPGYTDTQYF

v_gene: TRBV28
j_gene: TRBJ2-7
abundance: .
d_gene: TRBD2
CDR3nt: TGTGCCAGCAGCCCTGGGACTAGCGGGAGGTCTAGGTACTTC
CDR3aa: CASSPGTSGRSRYF

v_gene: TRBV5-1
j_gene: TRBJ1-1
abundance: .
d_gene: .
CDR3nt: TGCGCCAGCAGCTCCCGACCACAGGGAGTGAACACTGAAGCTTTCTTT
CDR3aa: CASSSRPQGVNTEAFF

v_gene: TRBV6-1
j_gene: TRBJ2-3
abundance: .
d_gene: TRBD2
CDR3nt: TGTGCCAGCAGTGAATGGGGCGGGAGTATCGATACGCAGTATTTT
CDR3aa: CASSEWGGSIDTQYF

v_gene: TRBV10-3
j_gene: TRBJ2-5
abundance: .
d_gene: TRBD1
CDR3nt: TGTGCCATCAGTGAAAGACAGGGGGCGAGGGAGACCCAGTACTTC
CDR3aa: CAISERQGARETQYF

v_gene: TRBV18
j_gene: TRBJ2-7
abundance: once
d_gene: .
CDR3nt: TGTGCCAGCTCATCTCAAGGACTGACCGCCTACGAGCAGTACTTC
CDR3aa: CASSSQGLTAYEQYF

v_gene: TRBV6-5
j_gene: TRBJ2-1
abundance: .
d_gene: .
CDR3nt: TGTGCCAGCGCCATGGAACGGGATGGTTACAATGAGCAGTTCTTC
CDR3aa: CASAMERDGYNEQFF

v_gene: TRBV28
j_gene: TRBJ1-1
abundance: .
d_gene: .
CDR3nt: TGTGCCAGCAGGAAGACAGATCTGGGGGCCGCTGAAGCTTTCTTT
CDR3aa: CASRKTDLGAAEAFF

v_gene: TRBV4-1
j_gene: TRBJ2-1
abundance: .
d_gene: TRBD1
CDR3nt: TGCGCCAGCAGCCACGGGACAGGGGCGTGGGGAGGGCCCGAAAATGAGCAGTTCTTC
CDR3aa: CASSHGTGAWGGPENEQFF

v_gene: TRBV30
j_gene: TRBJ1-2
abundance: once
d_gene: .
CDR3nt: TGTGCCTGGAGTGTGGGACATATGCCTAACTATGGCTACACCTTC
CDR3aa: CAWSVGHMPNYGYTF

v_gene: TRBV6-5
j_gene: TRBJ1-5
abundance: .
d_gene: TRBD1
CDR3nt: TGTGCCAGCAGCAGGACAGGGGGCGGCCAGCCCCAGCATTTT
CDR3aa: CASSRTGGGQPQHF

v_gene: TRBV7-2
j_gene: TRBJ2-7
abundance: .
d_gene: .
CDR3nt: TGTGCCAGCAGCCTTCTCTACGAGCAGTACTTC
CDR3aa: CASSLLYEQYF

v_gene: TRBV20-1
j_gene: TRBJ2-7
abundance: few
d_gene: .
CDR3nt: TGCAGTGCTAGCCTCTCCGAGCAGTACTTC
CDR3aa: CSASLSEQYF

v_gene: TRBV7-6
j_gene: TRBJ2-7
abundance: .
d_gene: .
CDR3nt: TGTGCCAGCAGCTTACGGCAGGGCTCCTACGAGCAGTACTTC
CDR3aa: CASSLRQGSYEQYF

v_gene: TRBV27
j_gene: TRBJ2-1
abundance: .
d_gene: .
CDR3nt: TGTGCCAGCAGTTTACTAGCCACAAGCTCCTACAATGAGCAGTTCTTC
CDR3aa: CASSLLATSSYNEQFF

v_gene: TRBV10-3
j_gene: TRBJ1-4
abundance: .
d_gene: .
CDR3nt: TGTGCCATCCCGGACAGAGTAGCAACTAATGAAAAACTGTTTTTT
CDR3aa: CAIPDRVATNEKLFF

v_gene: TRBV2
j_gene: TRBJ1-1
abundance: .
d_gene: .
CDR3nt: TGTGCCAGCATCGGCCGGGGGAACACTGAAGCTTTCTTT
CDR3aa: CASIGRGNTEAFF